What follows are 16 T cell receptor beta chains derived from one specimen sequenced in a study of T cell responses to AZD1222 COVID-19 vaccine. The data were produced by immunoSEQ multiplex PCR, yet TCRdb's version contains in-frame clones alone and is incomplete. The sample includes more than 110,000 clones, 92% of them seen just once. Sequencing was performed on peripheral blood, taken 28 days after the second AZD1222 dose. These receptors were collected from an adult who received the AZD1222 COVID-19 vaccine.

This clone turned up a few times. The chain is built from TRBV6-1 and TRBJ2-7; 8 bases are shared with TRBD1. Germline lookup yields CDR1 MNHNS and CDR2 SASEGT. The CDR3 covers 12 residues. This chain's CDR3 is CASSEAARDRSV. For the CDR3, the DNA is TGTGCCAGCAGTGAAGCCGCCCGGGACAGGTCTGTC.

The CDR3 loop reads CASSPDRGSTEAFF. The CDR3 region has the DNA TGTGCCAGCAGCCCCGACAGGGGAAGCACTGAAGCTTTCTTT. This rearrangement joins TRBV7-2 to TRBJ1-1; 8 nucleotides match TRBD1. In germline, CDR1 is SGHTA, CDR2 FQGNSA. The CDR3 is 14 amino acids. Germline trimming cut 5 bases from V and 4 bases from J; bases unmatched to any gene: 6.

This clone has just one count. This chain connects TRBV28 to TRBJ1-6; D uncertain. Trimming removed 5 bases at V and 13 bases at J, with 3 bases between. From germline, CDR1 is MDHEN and CDR2 SYDVKM. The CDR3 is 9 residues long. The CDR3 region has the DNA TGTGCCAGCAGTCCCCCCCTCCACTTT. Translation gives CASSPPLHF. Using reference TRBV28 and TRBJ1-6 for the parts outside the CDR3, the full variable domain is DVKVTQSSRYLVKRTGEKVFLECVQDMDHENMFWYRQDPGLGLRLIYFSYDVKMKEKGDIPEGYSVSREKKERFSLILESASTNQTSMYLCASSPPLHFGNGTRLTVT.

The chain uses TRBV28 and TRBJ2-7; 9 bases line up with TRBD1. From germline, CDR1 is MDHEN and CDR2 SYDVKM. CDR3 length equals 14 residues. V lost 6 bases and J lost 4; bases outside the gene matches: 7. CDR3 nucleotide sequence: TGTGCCAGCAGGAAGACAGGGGGGAGGTACGAGCAGTACTTC. Residues: CASRKTGGRYEQYF.

The V and J genes are TRBV19 and TRBJ1-5; D is perhaps TRBD1 (5 bases). This CDR3 has 16 amino acids. V lost 3 bases, J lost 3 bases, and 15 bases lay in between. Germline V CDR1 and CDR2: LNHDA, SQIVND (reference sequence). The CDR3 DNA reads TGTGCCAGTAGTATCGCGGCAGGGAATCCCAATCAGCCCCAGCATTTT. Residues: CASSIAAGNPNQPQHF. The entire variable domain, with the rest obtained from reference TRBV19 and TRBJ1-5, is as follows: DGGITQSPKYLFRKEGQNVTLSCEQNLNHDAMYWYRQDPGQGLRLIYYSQIVNDFQKGDIAEGYSVSREKKESFPLTVTSAQKNPTAFYLCASSIAAGNPNQPQHFGDGTRLSIL.

The rearrangement uses TRBV28 and TRBJ2-1; 11 positions match TRBD1. This CDR3 spans 15 amino acids. Trimming took 5 bases from V and 7 from J; bases not matched to a gene: 7. The germline CDR1 and CDR2 sequences are MDHEN and SYDVKM. The CDR3 loop reads CASSPGQGAPNEQFF. The CDR3 nucleotides are TGTGCCAGCAGTCCCGGACAGGGGGCCCCTAATGAGCAGTTCTTC.

This clone was seen a few times. The chain employs TRBV30 and TRBJ2-1; D call uncertain. CDR1 is GTSNPN and CDR2 is SVGIG in the germline V gene (reference sequence). The CDR3 contains 13 residues. Trimming shortened V by 2 bases and J by 3 bases, and 8 bases separated the two germline ends. CDR3 protein: CAWSSKNYNEQFF. The CDR3 nucleotides are TGTGCCTGGAGTTCAAAGAACTACAATGAGCAGTTCTTC. Filled out from reference TRBV30 and TRBJ2-1, the complete variable domain reads SQTIHQWPATLVQPVGSPLSLECTVEGTSNPNLYWYRQAAGRGLQLLFYSVGIGQISSEVPQNLSASRPQDRQFILSSKKLLLSDSGFYLCAWSSKNYNEQFFGPGTRLTVL.

This sequence joins TRBV6-6 and TRBJ2-7; 10 nucleotides match TRBD2. After removal of 7 bases from V and 9 bases from J, the junction contained 15 bases not matched to a gene. The CDR3 spans 15 residues. The V gene's germline CDR1 is MNHNY and CDR2 SVGAGI (reference sequence). CDR3 amino acids: CASTQSLLAGAVQYF. CDR3 bases: TGTGCCAGCACCCAATCCCTCCTAGCGGGAGCGGTGCAGTACTTC.

The rearrangement links TRBV28 to TRBJ2-4; D gene uncertain. Germline-derived CDR1 and CDR2 are MDHEN and SYDVKM. CDR3 length: 18 residues. Trimming pared 2 bases from V and 0 bases from J, leaving 17 bases between. CDR3 residues: CASSLPPTRAIAKNIQYF. CDR3 in DNA: TGTGCCAGCAGTTTACCCCCCACCCGAGCTATAGCCAAAAACATTCAGTACTTC.

This clone was detected only once. This chain links TRBV30 with TRBJ2-2; D uncertain. V was shortened by 2 bases and J by 1 base, with 5 bases between the two germline ends. This CDR3 has 13 amino acids. CDR1 and CDR2 from the germline V gene are GTSNPN and SVGIG (reference sequence). The CDR3 sequence is CAWSPMNTGELFF. The DNA for the CDR3 is TGTGCCTGGAGTCCTATGAACACCGGGGAGCTGTTTTTT.

V usage is TRBV5-5 and J usage is TRBJ1-1; D uncertain. The germline CDR1 and CDR2 sequences are SGHKS and YYEKEE (reference sequence). The V end was cut by 0 bases, the J end by 5 bases, with 2 bases between. The CDR3 consists of 11 residues. DNA of the CDR3: TGTGCCAGCAGCTTGGGAACTGAAGCTTTCTTT. Translating gives CASSLGTEAFF.

The chain employs TRBV30 and TRBJ1-5, with 11 bases lining up with TRBD1. V lost 5 bases, J lost 0 bases, and 6 bases stayed unmatched. CDR1 and CDR2 (germline): GTSNPN, SVGIG (reference sequence). The CDR3 extends over 16 amino acids. This CDR3 is CAWAGTGGYSNQPQHF. CDR3 nucleotide sequence: TGTGCCTGGGCCGGGACAGGGGGATATAGCAATCAGCCCCAGCATTTT.

The chain couples TRBV21-1 to TRBJ2-7; TRBD2, the D gene given by the table, was not confirmed from the DNA. TRBV21-1 corresponds to a pseudogene. The CDR3 is made up of 19 amino acids. CDR3 region: CASSSRQKLAGEYSYEQYF. CDR3 bases: TGTGCCAGCAGTAGTAGGCAGAAACTAGCGGGGGAGTACTCCTACGAGCAGTACTTC.

The chain has TRBV5-6 and TRBJ2-1; 7 bases line up with TRBD1. Germline trimming cut 0 bases from V and 8 bases from J; bases unmatched to any gene: 8. Germline V gene lookup returns CDR1 SGHDT and CDR2 YYEEEE. CDR3 size: 15 residues. In nucleotides, the CDR3 is TGTGCCAGCAGCTTGGCTCCAGGGGGTAGCGATGAGCAGTTCTTC. Amino acids: CASSLAPGGSDEQFF.

The chain uses TRBV23-1 and TRBJ1-2; the D gene is possibly TRBD1 (5 bases). TRBV23-1 is an ORF; its function is uncertain. V lost 0 bases and J 2 bases, leaving 7 bases between the germline ends. The CDR3 loop spans 14 amino acids. CDR3 amino acids: CASSQSTGNYGYTF. CDR3 DNA sequence: TGCGCCAGCAGTCAATCAACAGGCAACTATGGCTACACCTTC.

The chain links TRBV24-1 to TRBJ2-6, with 11 bases lining up with TRBD1. The V gene's germline CDR1 is KGHDR and CDR2 SFDVKD. This CDR3 comprises 18 residues. The junction had 5 bases not matched to a gene; V was cut back by 2 bases and J by 3 bases. The CDR3 DNA reads as TGTGCCACCAGTGATTCGTGGACAGGGGGCTTTGGGGCCAACGTCCTGACTTTC. It specifies CATSDSWTGGFGANVLTF.